These 26 T cell receptor beta chains were sequenced from one sample in a study of cytomegalovirus exposure and HLA in healthy donors. Profiling relied on immunoSEQ multiplex PCR, and the TCRdb table lists in-frame clones only, not all of them. Among about 180,000 clones, 85% were seen once, and the ten largest hold approximately 15%. Source material: PBMCs. These receptors were taken from a man between 18 and 29 years old in good health and CMV-seropositive.

The CDR3 bases are TGCGCCAGCAGCTTGAGGCCTAGCGGGTTAACTAGCACAGATACGCAGTATTTT. It specifies CASSLRPSGLTSTDTQYF. The chain has TRBV5-1 and TRBJ2-3; 8 bases match TRBD2. This CDR3 spans 18 amino acids. The germline V gene encodes CDR1 SGHRS and CDR2 YFSETQ. Trimming cost V 1 base and J 0 bases; bases outside gene matches: 10.

The chain combines TRBV28 with TRBJ2-3; D is undetermined. From germline, CDR1 is MDHEN and CDR2 SYDVKM. V was cut by 8 bases and J by 0 bases, with 15 bases left in between. This CDR3 spans 15 amino acids. CDR3 DNA sequence: TGTGCCAGCCCACCGACTTTTACTAGCACAGATACGCAGTATTTT. It translates to CASPPTFTSTDTQYF.

The chain joins TRBV27 to TRBJ1-1; TRBD1 matches at 8 bases. The CDR3 runs to 15 residues. Germline V gene lookup returns CDR1 MNHEY and CDR2 SMNVEV (reference sequence). V was pared by 2 bases and J by 1 base, with 3 bases of the junction left unmatched. The CDR3 sequence: CASSLLGQGNTEAFF. The CDR3 DNA sequence: TGTGCCAGCAGTTTACTTGGACAGGGGAACACTGAAGCTTTCTTT.

This rearrangement joins TRBV7-6 to TRBJ1-2; the match to TRBD1 covers 7 bases. V lost 2 bases, J lost 6 bases, and 3 bases stayed unmatched. The germline V gene encodes CDR1 SGHVS and CDR2 FNYEAQ. The CDR3 loop spans 13 amino acids. CDR3 sequence reads: CASSLTQGNGYTF. CDR3 coding DNA: TGTGCCAGCAGCTTAACACAGGGGAATGGCTACACCTTC.

This chain connects TRBV5-5 to TRBJ2-7; 7 bases match TRBD2. The V and J ends lost 0 bases and 3 bases, in that order; junction bases with no gene match: 6. In germline, CDR1 is SGHKS, CDR2 YYEKEE (reference sequence). The CDR3 extends over 15 amino acids. CDR3 nucleotides: TGTGCCAGCAGCTTGGCCCGGGGGGAGATCTACGAGCAGTACTTC. Its translation: CASSLARGEIYEQYF.

This clone turned up a few times. V usage is TRBV2 and J usage is TRBJ1-2; 7 bases agree with TRBD1. This CDR3 is built from 15 residues. Germline CDR1 reads SNHLY; CDR2 reads FYNNEI. The junction had 13 bases not matched to a gene; V was cut back by 6 bases and J by 6 bases. The CDR3: CASSRDSEAWHGYTF. The CDR3, as DNA: TGTGCCAGCAGCCGGGACAGTGAGGCCTGGCATGGCTACACCTTC.

This clone appeared once. In DNA form, the CDR3 reads TGTGCCAGCAGTTCGGGCGGGATTGGCGCAGATACGCAGTATTTT. Its protein product is CASSSGGIGADTQYF. The V gene is TRBV6-5, the J gene TRBJ2-3; D might be TRBD2 (6 bases). CDR1 is MNHEY, CDR2 SVGAGI, per germline. This CDR3 is built from 15 residues. V was shortened by 4 bases and J by 4 bases, with 15 bases between the two germline ends.

The chain has TRBV14 and TRBJ2-7; D possibly corresponds to TRBD2 (6 bases). With 1 base removed from V and 4 bases from J, the gap between germline ends came to 11 bases. The CDR3 has 14 amino acids. Germline values: CDR1 SGHDN, CDR2 FVKESK. The CDR3 sequence is CASSQGGVTYEQYF. The CDR3 DNA reads as TGTGCCAGCAGCCAAGGCGGGGTAACGTACGAGCAGTACTTC.

This clone showed up just a few times. The chain combines TRBV7-2 with TRBJ2-7; D perhaps matches TRBD1 (5 bases). The CDR3 spans 16 residues. Germline V lookup: CDR1 SGHTA, CDR2 FQGNSA. The V gene lost 5 bases and the J gene lost 2 bases, with 19 bases spanning the gap. CDR3: CASSPTRTGQTYEQYF. The CDR3 nucleotides read TGTGCCAGCAGCCCCACGAGAACAGGTCAAACCTACGAGCAGTACTTC. The complete variable domain, with remaining parts taken from reference TRBV7-2 and TRBJ2-7, reads GAGVSQSPSNKVTEKGKDVELRCDPISGHTALYWYRQSLGQGLEFLIYFQGNSAPDKSGLPSDRFSAERTGGSVSTLTIQRTQQEDSAVYLCASSPTRTGQTYEQYFGPGTRLTVT.

The chain is built from TRBV7-2 and TRBJ1-1, with 7 bases lining up with TRBD1. Trimming at V came to 5 bases and at J to 11 bases, leaving 8 bases not matched to a gene. Germline values: CDR1 SGHTA, CDR2 FQGNSA. The CDR3 consists of 12 residues. CDR3 region: CASSADRAKAFF. The CDR3 DNA is TGTGCCAGCAGCGCCGACAGGGCGAAGGCTTTCTTT. Together with reference TRBV7-2 and TRBJ1-1, the CDR3 gives the full variable domain: GAGVSQSPSNKVTEKGKDVELRCDPISGHTALYWYRQSLGQGLEFLIYFQGNSAPDKSGLPSDRFSAERTGGSVSTLTIQRTQQEDSAVYLCASSADRAKAFFGQGTRLTVV.

The chain employs TRBV9 and TRBJ2-7, with D possibly matching TRBD1 (6 bases). Germline CDR1 SGDLS, CDR2 YYNGEE. Between the trimmed V and J ends, which lost 4 bases and 5 bases, there was a span of 19 bases. There are 15 residues in the CDR3. The CDR3 spells CASSYQTGTPHEQYF. CDR3 DNA sequence: TGTGCCAGCAGCTACCAGACAGGAACCCCTCACGAGCAGTACTTC. Full variable domain (remainder filled in from reference TRBV9 and TRBJ2-7): DSGVTQTPKHLITATGQRVTLRCSPRSGDLSVYWYQQSLDQGLQFLIQYYNGEERAKGNILERFSAQQFPDLHSELNLSSLELGDSALYFCASSYQTGTPHEQYFGPGTRLTVT.

The rearrangement links TRBV4-1 to TRBJ1-4, with 7 nucleotides matching TRBD1. Germline CDR1 reads MGHRA; CDR2 reads YSYEKL. The J segment lost 8 bases and the V segment lost 4 bases, leaving 10 bases of the junction unmatched. The CDR3 has 15 amino acids. CDR3 in amino acids: CASSPPGQIDEKLFF. CDR3 in DNA: TGCGCCAGCAGCCCACCGGGACAGATCGACGAAAAACTGTTTTTT.

V and J are TRBV19 and TRBJ1-1; 8 bases match TRBD1. V shed 3 bases, J shed 4 bases, and the junction held 7 bases outside the gene matches. Germline CDR1 and CDR2: LNHDA and SQIVND (reference sequence). The CDR3 loop spans 15 amino acids. CDR3 amino acids: CASSIQGASSTEAFF. The CDR3 DNA is TGTGCCAGTAGTATTCAGGGGGCGAGTTCCACTGAAGCTTTCTTT.

V is TRBV7-3 and J is TRBJ2-1; D possibly corresponds to TRBD1 (6 bases). Germline V gene data show CDR1 as SGHTA and CDR2 as FQGTGA. The CDR3 runs to 15 residues. Trimming removed 5 bases from V and 4 bases from J, with 15 bases in between. The CDR3 is CASSPDRTVYNEQFF. The CDR3 DNA reads as TGTGCCAGCAGCCCCGACCGGACAGTTTACAATGAGCAGTTCTTC.

The chain employs TRBV30 and TRBJ1-5; D might be TRBD1 (6 bases). Looked up from germline, CDR1 is GTSNPN and CDR2 is SVGIG (reference sequence). The germline V and J ends were trimmed by 3 bases and 0 bases, with 12 bases remaining between them. This CDR3 contains 15 residues. CDR3 coding DNA: TGTGCCTGGAGCGCAGGGGCTAATAGCAATCAGCCCCAGCATTTT. It is translated as CAWSAGANSNQPQHF.

This rearrangement joins TRBV28 to TRBJ2-5; 8 bases are shared with TRBD1. V gave up 3 bases and J gave up 4 bases; unmatched junction bases: 7. Germline V CDR1 and CDR2: MDHEN, SYDVKM. CDR3 length: 15 amino acids. The CDR3 DNA reads as TGTGCCAGCAGTTTGACGGCAGGGGGCTTAGAGACCCAGTACTTC. Its protein product is CASSLTAGGLETQYF.

The rearrangement uses TRBV11-3 and TRBJ2-1; perhaps TRBD1 as D (5 bases). Germline V lookup: CDR1 SGHNT, CDR2 YENEEA. Trimming left V 1 base short and J 7 bases short, with 8 bases between. This CDR3 region has 13 residues. The DNA of the CDR3 is TGTGCCAGCAGCTTAGGTGCAGGGAATGAGCAGTTCTTC. Its protein is CASSLGAGNEQFF.

The V gene is TRBV7-5, the J gene TRBJ2-1; the D segment call TRBD2 is taken from the table without a DNA check. TRBV7-5 is an annotated pseudogene. The CDR3 length is 19 residues. The CDR3: CARSLSRWVGSGVYNEQFF. Written as DNA, the CDR3 is TGTGCCAGAAGCCTATCGCGTTGGGTCGGTAGCGGGGTCTACAATGAGCAGTTCTTC.

In its sample, this clone was seen a few times. The chain links TRBV6-1 to TRBJ1-6; D may be TRBD1 (6 bases). The germline V gene encodes CDR1 MNHNS and CDR2 SASEGT. The CDR3 runs to 14 residues. Trimming took off 6 bases at V and 5 bases at J, with 11 bases between the two ends. CDR3 sequence (DNA): TGTGCCAGCAGCCAACAGGGAAATAATTCACCCCTCCACTTT. It yields the protein CASSQQGNNSPLHF.

The J gene is TRBJ2-3, the V gene TRBV29-1; the match to TRBD2 covers 10 bases. Germline V gene data show CDR1 as SQVTM and CDR2 as ANQGSEA. The CDR3 length is 13 residues. With 6 bases clipped from V and 4 bases from J, the junction kept 4 bases outside the gene matches. The CDR3 DNA sequence: TGCAGCGTAGCGGGAGGGCGGCCAGATACGCAGTATTTT. Its translation is CSVAGGRPDTQYF.

V and J are TRBV12-5 and TRBJ1-5; D ambiguous. Trimming pared 4 bases from V and 3 bases from J, leaving 7 bases between. Germline V gives CDR1 LGHNT, CDR2 FRNRAP. The CDR3 runs to 13 residues. The CDR3 protein is CASGSEVNQPQHF. CDR3 coding DNA: TGTGCTAGTGGTTCGGAGGTCAATCAGCCCCAGCATTTT.

The V and J genes are TRBV7-8 and TRBJ2-7, with 14 nucleotides matching TRBD2. After removal of 4 bases from V and 3 bases from J, the junction contained 14 bases not matched to a gene. Germline V lookup: CDR1 SGHVS, CDR2 FQNEAQ. There are 19 residues in the CDR3. CDR3 coding DNA: TGTGCCAGCAGCTCCGACGGTGGGATCGGGACTAGCGGGAGCTACGAGCAGTACTTC. It codes for CASSSDGGIGTSGSYEQYF.

The rearrangement links TRBV27 to TRBJ2-7; 9 bases are shared with TRBD1. Germline CDR1 MNHEY, CDR2 SMNVEV (reference sequence). V was pared by 5 bases and J by 4 bases, with 18 bases of the junction left unmatched. The CDR3 runs 18 residues. The CDR3 DNA sequence: TGTGCCAGCAGTATCCGGGACAGGGTAGGAAATCGGGTGTACGAGCAGTACTTC. Its translation: CASSIRDRVGNRVYEQYF.

In DNA form, the CDR3 reads TGCGCCAGCAGCTTCAACAGCGGGGAAGAGACCCAGTACTTC. It yields the protein CASSFNSGEETQYF. The chain recombines TRBV5-1 with TRBJ2-5, with 7 bases aligning to TRBD2. The V and J ends lost 2 bases and 3 bases, in that order; junction bases with no gene match: 4. Germline assignment: CDR1 SGHRS and CDR2 YFSETQ. This CDR3 is built from 14 residues.

The V and J genes are TRBV7-9 and TRBJ1-2; no definite D call. The germline gives CDR1 SEHNR, CDR2 FQNEAQ (reference sequence). CDR3 length: 17 residues. The V end lost 3 bases, the J end lost 1 base, and 18 bases lay between the germline ends. CDR3 DNA: TGTGCCAGCAGCTTCACTCCCAGCCGGGGATATAACTATGGCTACACCTTC. It yields the protein CASSFTPSRGYNYGYTF. Using reference TRBV7-9 and TRBJ1-2 for the parts outside the CDR3, the full variable domain is DTGVSQNPRHKITKRGQNVTFRCDPISEHNRLYWYRQTLGQGPEFLTYFQNEAQLEKSRLLSDRFSAERPKGSFSTLEIQRTEQGDSAMYLCASSFTPSRGYNYGYTFGSGTRLTVV.

This clone was seen a few times. At one end, the junction sequence differs from germline, possibly due to a read error. This chain connects TRBV6-1 to TRBJ2-1, with a tentative D call TRBD2 (5 bases). The CDR3 length is 14 residues. Germline CDR1 reads MNHNS; CDR2 reads SASEGT. The CDR3 region has the DNA TGTGCCAGCAGCGAAGGGTGGGAGTCCAATGAGCAGTTCTTC. Translating gives CASSEGWESNEQFF.